This T cell receptor (beta chain) is from a study of control samples from healthy donors and cancer patients. Only in-frame clones appear in the TCRdb table, and some are missing; sequencing was by immunoSEQ multiplex PCR. The profile covers roughly 120,000 clones, with over 75% appearing a single time and roughly 3.5% taken by the ten largest. V lost 6 bases, J lost 4 bases, and 16 bases lay in between. There are 14 residues in the CDR3. This sequence was found in a woman in her fifties or sixties with lung cancer. This chain uses TRBV5-3 with TRBJ2-5; a possible D gene is TRBD2 (6 bases). TRBV5-3 is reported as an ORF; its role is uncertain. Sequencing used PBMCs. CDR3 amino acids: CARIDGSKGETQYF. The DNA for the CDR3 is TGTGCCAGAATAGACGGGAGTAAGGGAGAGACCCAGTACTTC.